One T cell receptor (beta chain) is described in this entry. Its antigen is as yet unknown. For five of the biomarker-study patients, the CD4+ cells were further sorted so as to obtain CD25+CD127- cells. Peripheral blood and lesional scalp punch biopsies were taken from alopecia areata patients. This specimen comes from a study of CD8+ T cells in alopecia areata. General observations from the study: Relative to normal scalp, lesional scalp, especially alopecia totalis/universalis, showed higher clonality. When scalp samples are sequenced, resident alphabeta T cells of normal skin are also captured.

RNA, once extracted, was reverse transcribed into cDNA for use as the sequencing template. Data came from immunoSEQ multiplex PCR; TCRdb stores just in-frame clones and leaves some out. Of 7,500 to 9,000 clones in the sample, about three quarters were seen once. From germline, CDR1 is SQVTM and CDR2 ANQGSEA. The V and J ends lost 5 bases and 3 bases, in that order; junction bases with no gene match: 10. The length of the CDR3 is 14 residues. The chain employs TRBV29-1 and TRBJ2-7; 7 bases are shared with TRBD1. This TCR derives from a human donor with alopecia areata. Sequenced sample: CD4+ Tregs sorted from blood. CDR3 in amino acids: CSVRDSWPIYEQYF. The CDR3 coding sequence is TGCAGCGTTCGGGACAGTTGGCCTATCTACGAGCAGTACTTC.